The 27 T cell receptor beta chains in this list originate from one sample, sequenced in a study of T cell repertoires in aging, cancer and after chemotherapy. Amplification of TCR beta used genomic DNA extracted from peripheral blood. Rearranged V-D-J TRB sequences were amplified with a mixed TRB-A/B primer pool. TCRdb ran MiXCR on the multiplex PCR reads and lists one entry per CDR3 protein. Found here are 10,000 to 15,000 distinct CDR3 sequences, about a third of them singletons; the top ten hold 5% to 7.5%. The sequencing sample was made of blood. These receptors were obtained from a human donor in good health. The donor label of this sample is uncertain.

In DNA form, the CDR3 reads TGTGCCAGCAGTTTGCAAGCGGACCCCTACAATGAGCAGTTCTTC. It translates to CASSLQADPYNEQFF. The chain has TRBV12-3 or TRBV12-4 and TRBJ2-1, with D possibly matching TRBD2 (5 bases). This CDR3 spans 15 amino acids. With 3 bases removed from V and 2 bases from J, the gap between germline ends came to 11 bases.

The rearrangement links TRBV6-6 to TRBJ1-1; possible D gene TRBD1, 5 bases. Germline V gene lookup returns CDR1 MNHNY and CDR2 SVGAGI (reference sequence). Trimming removed 0 bases from V and 11 bases from J, with 10 bases in between. This CDR3 spans 12 amino acids. CDR3 in amino acids: CASSYSTGGAFF. As DNA, the CDR3 is TGTGCCAGCAGTTACTCGACCGGGGGGGCTTTCTTT.

In this sample, this clonotype is medium-sized. The chain couples TRBV29-1 to TRBJ2-1; TRBD2 agrees at 8 bases. Germline V gene sequence: CDR1 SQVTM, CDR2 ANQGSEA. The CDR3 length is 15 residues. V shed 6 bases and J 0 bases; nucleotides not matched to a gene: 7. For the CDR3, the DNA is TGCAGCGTAACCGTAGCGGGAATCTCCTACAATGAGCAGTTCTTC. It yields the protein CSVTVAGISYNEQFF.

For this clonotype: The junction does not match germline at one end; this may be a read error. This sequence joins TRBV19 and TRBJ1-5; TRBD1 is a possible D gene (5 bases). Looked up from germline, CDR1 is LNHDA and CDR2 is SQIVND (reference sequence). The CDR3 length is 13 residues. CDR3 nucleotides: TGTGCCACTAGTATATCCGGGGCGAAGCCCCAGCATTTT. The encoded protein is CATSISGAKPQHF.

The table lists this clonotype with a few counts. The chain uses TRBV19 and TRBJ2-1; 9 bases agree with TRBD2. Germline V gene data show CDR1 as LNHDA and CDR2 as SQIVND (reference sequence). CDR3 length: 16 residues. V dropped 4 bases and J dropped 9; count of bases not matched to a gene: 13. The CDR3 DNA follows: TGTGCCAGTAGTACCCTCACCCTTAGCGGGAGCGCTGAGCAGTTCTTC. This codes for CASSTLTLSGSAEQFF.

This clonotype appeared a few times. The rearrangement links TRBV6-5 to TRBJ1-5; D is uncertain. The V gene's germline CDR1 is MNHEY and CDR2 SVGAGI. CDR3 size: 13 residues. Trimming shortened V by 5 bases and J by 4 bases, and 9 bases separated the two germline ends. The CDR3 loop is CASSNKANQPQHF. The CDR3 coding sequence is TGTGCCAGCAGTAATAAGGCGAATCAGCCCCAGCATTTT.

V is TRBV6-1 and J is TRBJ1-1; TRBD1 is a possible D gene (6 bases). The CDR3 runs 16 residues. In germline, CDR1 is MNHNS, CDR2 SASEGT. V lost 5 bases and J 6 bases, leaving 22 bases between the germline ends. The CDR3: CASSNFLQGGGPEAFF. The CDR3, as DNA: TGTGCCAGCAGTAACTTTCTCCAGGGTGGGGGGCCTGAAGCTTTCTTT.

This clonotype qualifies as medium-sized. The chain recombines TRBV19 with TRBJ2-5; D possibly corresponds to TRBD2 (6 bases). Germline CDR1 is LNHDA and CDR2 is SQIVND (reference sequence). The length of the CDR3 is 14 residues. The V and J ends lost 4 bases and 2 bases respectively, with 11 bases between them. This CDR3 is CASSTPGLQETQYF. In DNA, the CDR3 is TGTGCCAGTAGTACGCCGGGACTGCAAGAGACCCAGTACTTC. The variable domain in full, with the rest retrieved from reference TRBV19 and TRBJ2-5, is DGGITQSPKYLFRKEGQNVTLSCEQNLNHDAMYWYRQDPGQGLRLIYYSQIVNDFQKGDIAEGYSVSREKKESFPLTVTSAQKNPTAFYLCASSTPGLQETQYFGPGTRLLVL.

J is TRBJ2-2 and V is TRBV6-5, with D possibly matching TRBD1 (5 bases). The CDR3 contains 15 residues. V lost 0 bases to trimming and J lost 2 bases, with 7 bases between them. CDR1 is MNHEY, CDR2 SVGAGI, per germline. CDR3 nucleotides: TGTGCCAGCAGTTACTCCAGGGTAAACACCGGGGAGCTGTTTTTT. Translation gives CASSYSRVNTGELFF.

The chain links TRBV13 to TRBJ1-2; 7 nucleotides agree with TRBD1. The trim removed 1 base at V and 5 bases at J, leaving 1 base unmatched. CDR3 length: 13 amino acids. The germline gives CDR1 PRHDT, CDR2 FYEKMQ (reference sequence). The CDR3 reads CASSLDRGYGYTF. As DNA, the CDR3 is TGTGCCAGCAGCTTAGACAGGGGTTATGGCTACACCTTC.

This clonotype is medium-sized within its sample. The chain joins TRBV19 to TRBJ2-3, with 8 bases aligning to TRBD2. J was trimmed by 4 bases and V by 10 bases; bases with no gene match: 13. The CDR3 extends over 15 amino acids. CDR1 is LNHDA, CDR2 SQIVND, per germline (reference sequence). CDR3 sequence reads: CATSGAGGFADTQYF. CDR3 in DNA: TGTGCCACCTCGGGGGCGGGAGGTTTTGCAGATACGCAGTATTTT.

The chain couples TRBV19 to TRBJ2-2; no firm D call. V lost 10 bases and J lost 8, with 8 bases in between. The CDR3 has 10 amino acids. The germline V gene has CDR1 LNHDA and CDR2 SQIVND (reference sequence). CDR3 in DNA: TGTGCCACCCTCGGGGGGGAGCTGTTTTTT. It yields the protein CATLGGELFF.

V usage is TRBV29-1 and J usage is TRBJ2-2, with D perhaps assigned TRBD1 or TRBD2 (6 bases each). This CDR3 contains 12 residues. Trimming stripped 5 bases from V and 6 bases from J, with 10 bases between. The germline V gene has CDR1 SQVTM and CDR2 ANQGSEA. The CDR3, as DNA: TGCAGCGTTAGGGGGGACCCCGGGGAGCTGTTTTTT. Residues: CSVRGDPGELFF.

The rearrangement uses TRBV27 and TRBJ2-7; 8 positions agree with TRBD1. The germline gives CDR1 MNHEY, CDR2 SMNVEV (reference sequence). The CDR3 runs 14 residues. The ends lost 6 bases at V and 4 bases at J; junction bases unmatched: 8. CDR3 protein: CASSQRDRLYEQYF. CDR3 nucleotide sequence: TGTGCCAGCAGCCAACGGGACAGGCTGTACGAGCAGTACTTC.

This chain links TRBV19 with TRBJ2-2; 8 bases line up with TRBD2. Germline V gene lookup returns CDR1 LNHDA and CDR2 SQIVND (reference sequence). Trimming cost V 6 bases and J 4 bases; bases outside gene matches: 7. CDR3 length equals 15 residues. CDR3 residues: CASSGLAGGTGELFF. Written as DNA, the CDR3 is TGTGCCAGTAGCGGACTAGCCGGAGGCACCGGGGAGCTGTTTTTT.

By share, this clonotype counts as medium-sized (0.01 to 0.1%). The chain employs TRBV11-3 and TRBJ2-5, with a possible D match to TRBD2 (5 bases). Germline CDR1 is SGHNT and CDR2 is YENEEA. The V end was cut by 3 bases, the J end by 5 bases, with 13 bases between. CDR3 size: 14 residues. The CDR3 sequence: CASSFGLERETQYF. CDR3 coding DNA: TGTGCCAGCAGCTTCGGACTTGAGAGGGAGACCCAGTACTTC. The variable domain in full, with the rest retrieved from reference TRBV11-3 and TRBJ2-5, is EAGVVQSPRYKIIEKKQPVAFWCNPISGHNTLYWYLQNLGQGPELLIRYENEEAVDDSQLPKDRFSAERLKGVDSTLKIQPAELGDSAVYLCASSFGLERETQYFGPGTRLLVL.

Note on this clonotype: One junction end does not reproduce the germline sequence, and a read error may be involved. V and J are TRBV7-2 and TRBJ2-7, with D uncertain. Germline values: CDR1 SGHTA, CDR2 FQGNSA. The CDR3 sequence is 12 residues long. CDR3 amino acids: CASSLFSDEQYF. DNA for the CDR3: TGTGCCAGCAGCTTATTCTCCGACGAGCAGTACTTC.

This rearrangement joins TRBV19 to TRBJ1-2; TRBD1 matches at 7 bases. J was trimmed by 11 bases and V by 6 bases; bases with no gene match: 18. Per germline, CDR1 LNHDA and CDR2 SQIVND (reference sequence). CDR3 length equals 15 residues. In DNA, the CDR3 is TGTGCCAGTAGCGCGGAGGACAGGTCGATTGGAGTTTACACCTTC. It codes for CASSAEDRSIGVYTF.

The sample holds a few counts of this clonotype. V usage is TRBV5-6 and J usage is TRBJ2-1, with 8 bases lining up with TRBD1. Unmatched junction bases numbered 12, after V lost 2 bases and J lost 8 bases. The CDR3 consists of 16 residues. Germline V gene sequence: CDR1 SGHDT, CDR2 YYEEEE. The CDR3, as DNA: TGTGCCAGCAGCTTTTCCTACAGGGGGGATTTCCATGAGCAGTTCTTC. Translated, it gives CASSFSYRGDFHEQFF.

The rearrangement links TRBV25-1 to TRBJ2-2; D possibly corresponds to TRBD1 (6 bases). The germline V gene has CDR1 MGHDK and CDR2 SYGVNS. V gave up 7 bases and J gave up 4 bases, with 22 bases separating them. The CDR3 spans 17 residues. Here the CDR3 DNA reads TGTGCCAGCACCCGGGACAAGTTTATAGGGAGCACCGGGGAGCTGTTTTTT. This translates into CASTRDKFIGSTGELFF.

V and J are TRBV10-3 and TRBJ2-2; D possibly matches TRBD1 or TRBD2 (5 bases each). The germline CDR1 and CDR2 sequences are ENHRY and SYGVKD. V was shortened by 6 bases and J by 8 bases, with 16 bases between the two germline ends. This CDR3 spans 14 amino acids. Here the CDR3 DNA reads TGTGCCATCAGACGGGACGAAAGGTTAGGGGAGCTGTTTTTT. As protein: CAIRRDERLGELFF.

This clonotype has only one observation. The chain links TRBV10-2 to TRBJ2-3; D is uncertain. The CDR3 sequence is 15 residues long. CDR1 is WSHSY, CDR2 SAAADI, per germline. V lost 3 bases, J lost 4 bases, and 14 bases lay in between. CDR3 in amino acids: CASSDLRLESDTQYF. CDR3 bases: TGCGCCAGCAGTGACTTGAGACTTGAATCAGATACGCAGTATTTT.

By its share, this clonotype is medium-sized. This sequence joins TRBV19 and TRBJ2-3, with 8 positions matching TRBD1. The CDR3 length is 16 residues. Germline V CDR1 and CDR2: LNHDA, SQIVND (reference sequence). The junction had 6 bases not matched to a gene; V was cut back by 2 bases and J by 2 bases. The CDR3 loop is CASSILQGESTDTQYF. CDR3 DNA: TGTGCCAGTAGTATATTACAGGGGGAGTCCACAGATACGCAGTATTTT.

For the CDR3, the DNA is TGTGCCAGCAGCACCAGACAGGGGAATAATTCACCCCTCCACTTT. It yields the protein CASSTRQGNNSPLHF. The chain joins TRBV6-5 to TRBJ1-6; 8 bases match TRBD1. The CDR3 is 15 residues long. CDR1 and CDR2 from the germline V gene are MNHEY and SVGAGI. The junction had 6 bases not matched to a gene; V was cut back by 6 bases and J by 5 bases.

The V and J genes are TRBV19 and TRBJ1-5; D uncertain. The length of the CDR3 is 16 residues. V was pared by 6 bases and J by 4 bases, with 19 bases between. From germline, CDR1 is LNHDA and CDR2 SQIVND (reference sequence). The CDR3 sequence is CASRVTRPLANQPQHF. DNA of the CDR3: TGTGCCAGTAGGGTGACGCGACCCCTTGCAAATCAGCCCCAGCATTTT. The whole variable domain, filled in from reference TRBV19 and TRBJ1-5, reads DGGITQSPKYLFRKEGQNVTLSCEQNLNHDAMYWYRQDPGQGLRLIYYSQIVNDFQKGDIAEGYSVSREKKESFPLTVTSAQKNPTAFYLCASRVTRPLANQPQHFGDGTRLSIL.

The chain couples TRBV5-6 to TRBJ1-1; D not resolved. The CDR3 runs to 15 residues. Per germline, CDR1 SGHDT and CDR2 YYEEEE. The V and J ends lost 1 base and 4 bases respectively, with 14 bases between them. The CDR3 region is CASSLKPRSATEAFF. CDR3 coding DNA: TGTGCCAGCAGCTTGAAGCCCAGGTCGGCCACTGAAGCTTTCTTT. Drawing the rest from reference TRBV5-6 and TRBJ1-1, the complete variable domain is DAGVTQSPTHLIKTRGQQVTLRCSPKSGHDTVSWYQQALGQGPQFIFQYYEEEERQRGNFPDRFSGHQFPNYSSELNVNALLLGDSALYLCASSLKPRSATEAFFGQGTRLTVV.

Relative to its sample, this clonotype is medium-sized. CDR3 in DNA: TGTGCCAGCAGCTTAGAGGGACTAGCGGGGGGAACAGATACGCAGTATTTT. As protein: CASSLEGLAGGTDTQYF. The J gene is TRBJ2-3, the V gene TRBV11-3; the match to TRBD2 covers 15 bases. The CDR3 sequence is 17 residues long. The germline V gene has CDR1 SGHNT and CDR2 YENEEA. The V segment lost 0 bases and the J segment 3 bases; nucleotides outside the gene matches: 1.